This passage covers 6 T cell receptor beta chains from one sample sequenced in a study of T cells in localized non-small cell lung cancer. Libraries were prepared by immunoSEQ multiplex PCR; TCRdb keeps only in-frame clonotypes and omits some of them. The table shows about 1,600 clones, with under 25% occurring only once. Specimen: normal lung tissue next to the tumor, collected before any cancer treatment. The receptors were sampled from a female donor over 55 with stage I squamous cell lung carcinoma.

V usage is TRBV29-1 and J usage is TRBJ2-3; TRBD2 matches at 9 bases. The germline gives CDR1 SQVTM, CDR2 ANQGSEA. Trimming took 3 bases from V and 5 from J; bases not matched to a gene: 3. This CDR3 region has 13 residues. In nucleotides, the CDR3 is TGCAGCGTTGACGGCGGGGGGGTAGATACGCAGTATTTT. Protein sequence: CSVDGGGVDTQYF.

The chain carries TRBV15 and TRBJ1-2, with D maybe TRBD1 (5 bases). The CDR3 covers 14 residues. In germline, CDR1 is LNHNV, CDR2 YYDKDF (reference sequence). Trimming took 6 bases from V and 8 from J, leaving 19 bases between them. CDR3: CATRPMGGEGGYTF. The CDR3 DNA reads as TGTGCCACCAGGCCCATGGGGGGGGAGGGCGGCTACACCTTC.

By share, this clone ranks as medium-sized. The chain combines TRBV9 with TRBJ1-2; unclear D gene. Germline V lookup: CDR1 SGDLS, CDR2 YYNGEE. Trimming removed 0 bases at V and 4 bases at J, with 10 bases between. The CDR3 spans 14 residues. The CDR3 sequence is CASSVVDGSYGYTF. DNA of the CDR3: TGTGCCAGCAGCGTAGTGGACGGATCCTATGGCTACACCTTC.

This chain joins TRBV19 and TRBJ2-7; 8 bases are a match to TRBD1. The CDR3 is 12 amino acids. Germline CDR1 is LNHDA and CDR2 is SQIVND (reference sequence). V shed 8 bases and J 4 bases; nucleotides not matched to a gene: 4. The CDR3 region has the DNA TGTGCCAGTCAAGACAGGGGATACGAGCAGTACTTC. Its protein product is CASQDRGYEQYF.

This clone was found a few times. The V gene is TRBV9, the J gene TRBJ2-7; 7 bases map to TRBD2. CDR1 is SGDLS, CDR2 YYNGEE, per germline. V shed 1 base and J 2 bases; nucleotides not matched to a gene: 6. This CDR3 comprises 15 residues. DNA for the CDR3: TGTGCCAGCAGCGTATATCCAGCGGGGACCTACGAGCAGTACTTC. Translation: CASSVYPAGTYEQYF.

In its sample, this clone was seen a few times. The chain employs TRBV30 and TRBJ2-7; no clear D. The germline gives CDR1 GTSNPN, CDR2 SVGIG (reference sequence). The CDR3 is made up of 13 amino acids. V lost 2 bases and J 4 bases, leaving 12 bases between the germline ends. In DNA form, the CDR3 reads TGTGCCTGGAGTTCTTACGACCCGTACGAGCAGTACTTC. Translation: CAWSSYDPYEQYF.